A single sample is the source of the 27 T cell receptor beta chains below, sequenced in a study of cytomegalovirus exposure and HLA in healthy donors. It was with 60 Vbeta and 13 Jbeta primers that the PCR ran. This table comes from immunoSEQ multiplex PCR, and its TCRdb copy is limited to in-frame clones, with some not included. The data show fewer than 200,000 clones, approximately 80% seen once. The specimen was PBMCs. These receptors were taken from a man between 18 and 35 years old in good health and CMV-seropositive.

The chain combines TRBV7-9 with TRBJ2-5, with 7 bases lining up with TRBD1. The CDR3 contains 16 residues. CDR1 and CDR2 (germline): SEHNR, FQNEAQ (reference sequence). After removal of 5 bases from V and 5 bases from J, the junction contained 14 bases not matched to a gene. CDR3 bases: TGTGCCAGCAGCCCCCCTCACACAGGGGCCCGGGAGACCCAGTACTTC. This encodes CASSPPHTGARETQYF.

The genes are TRBV5-1 and TRBJ2-1; 11 bases are a match to TRBD2. Trimming took 5 bases from V and 9 from J; bases not matched to a gene: 13. Germline values: CDR1 SGHRS, CDR2 YFSETQ. The CDR3 is 16 amino acids. The CDR3 reads CASSSGSGRAQGEQFF. The CDR3 DNA reads as TGCGCCAGCAGTTCTGGTAGCGGGAGGGCCCAGGGTGAGCAGTTCTTC.

This clone was detected a few times. The rearrangement links TRBV6-1 to TRBJ1-2; D uncertain. V was shortened by 2 bases and J by 8 bases, with 21 bases between the two germline ends. The V gene's germline CDR1 is MNHNS and CDR2 SASEGT. The CDR3 totals 16 residues. Here the CDR3 reads CASSENLGSMGGGYTF. The CDR3, as DNA: TGTGCCAGCAGTGAAAATCTTGGGAGCATGGGAGGCGGCTACACCTTC.

V usage is TRBV20-1 and J usage is TRBJ2-7, with 8 bases lining up with TRBD2. The V segment lost 1 base and the J segment 9 bases; nucleotides outside the gene matches: 2. CDR3 length: 11 amino acids. The germline CDR1 and CDR2 sequences are DFQATT and SNEGSKA (reference sequence). CDR3 residues: CSARASGLQYF. For the CDR3, the DNA is TGCAGTGCTAGAGCTAGCGGGTTGCAGTACTTC.

This chain links TRBV4-2 with TRBJ1-6; no definite D call. V was trimmed by 0 bases and J by 0 bases, leaving 9 bases between them. CDR1 and CDR2 (germline): LGHNA, YNFKEQ. CDR3 size: 17 residues. The DNA of the CDR3 is TGTGCCAGCAGCCAAGATCACGGGAGCTCCTATAATTCACCCCTCCACTTT. Amino acids: CASSQDHGSSYNSPLHF.

This clone has only a few counts. The CDR3 here is CASSLGGSIYNEQFF. The CDR3 nucleotides read TGTGCCAGCAGCTTAGGAGGGAGTATTTACAATGAGCAGTTCTTC. V and J are TRBV11-2 and TRBJ2-1; TRBD2 is a possible D gene (5 bases). Germline CDR1 SGHAT, CDR2 FQNNGV. The length of the CDR3 is 15 residues. The V end lost 1 base, the J end lost 4 bases, and 11 bases lay between the germline ends.

This chain joins TRBV28 and TRBJ1-2, with 9 bases identical to TRBD1. V shed 6 bases, J shed 3 bases, and the junction held 8 bases outside the gene matches. The germline CDR1 and CDR2 sequences are MDHEN and SYDVKM. This CDR3 contains 15 residues. CDR3 region: CASSFGTGIDYGYTF. The CDR3 DNA follows: TGTGCCAGCAGCTTCGGGACAGGGATTGACTATGGCTACACCTTC.

This chain connects TRBV29-1 to TRBJ2-5; TRBD1 is a possible D gene (5 bases). Between the trimmed V and J ends, which lost 6 bases and 1 base, there was a span of 21 bases. The CDR3 sequence is 16 residues long. Germline lookup yields CDR1 SQVTM and CDR2 ANQGSEA. The CDR3 reads CSVADIRHDPQETQYF. As DNA, the CDR3 is TGCAGCGTCGCGGACATCAGGCATGACCCCCAAGAGACCCAGTACTTC.

This sequence joins TRBV4-3 and TRBJ1-6; 8 nucleotides agree with TRBD1. Germline V gene lookup returns CDR1 LGHNA and CDR2 YSLEER. J lost 10 bases, V lost 4 bases, and 12 bases had no gene match. CDR3 length: 16 amino acids. The CDR3 region has the DNA TGCGCCAGCAGCCGCCAACCCGGGACAGGCGAATCACCCCTCCACTTT. It encodes CASSRQPGTGESPLHF.

This chain uses TRBV4-1 with TRBJ2-2; 11 bases line up with TRBD2. Germline V lookup: CDR1 MGHRA, CDR2 YSYEKL. With V trimmed by 0 bases and J by 7 bases, 10 bases remained unmatched. The CDR3 has 18 amino acids. DNA for the CDR3: TGCGCCAGCAGCCAAGAAATAGCGGGAGGGCCACTTGGCGGGGAGCTGTTTTTT. Protein product: CASSQEIAGGPLGGELFF.

This chain connects TRBV4-2 to TRBJ1-2, with 10 bases that match TRBD1. The CDR3 loop spans 17 amino acids. The V gene's germline CDR1 is LGHNA and CDR2 YNFKEQ. Losses at the gene ends were 0 bases for V and 4 bases for J; bases not matched to a gene: 8. This CDR3 reads CASSQDSLGQGSYGYTF. The CDR3 DNA reads as TGTGCCAGCAGCCAAGATTCCTTGGGACAGGGGAGCTATGGCTACACCTTC.

V is TRBV7-3 and J is TRBJ1-2, with 8 bases identical to TRBD1. J was trimmed by 4 bases and V by 4 bases; bases with no gene match: 5. The germline CDR1 and CDR2 sequences are SGHTA and FQGTGA. There are 14 residues in the CDR3. This chain's CDR3 is CASSSGTGSYGYTF. CDR3 DNA sequence: TGTGCCAGCAGCTCGGGGACAGGTAGCTATGGCTACACCTTC.

The J gene is TRBJ2-1, the V gene TRBV15; 10 bases line up with TRBD2. Germline CDR1 LNHNV, CDR2 YYDKDF (reference sequence). There are 17 residues in the CDR3. The V and J ends lost 3 bases and 4 bases, in that order; junction bases with no gene match: 9. The CDR3 loop is CATSRAGLAELYNEQFF. CDR3 coding DNA: TGTGCCACCAGCAGGGCCGGACTAGCGGAACTGTACAATGAGCAGTTCTTC.

This clone appeared a single time. The chain uses TRBV7-9 and TRBJ1-2, with 10 bases aligning to TRBD1. The CDR3 is 16 amino acids. Unmatched junction bases numbered 10, after V lost 5 bases and J lost 4 bases. The germline V gene has CDR1 SEHNR and CDR2 FQNEAQ (reference sequence). The CDR3, as DNA: TGTGCCAGCAGCGCCTACGGACAGGGGGGCAGCTATGGCTACACCTTC. The encoded protein is CASSAYGQGGSYGYTF.

This sequence joins TRBV7-2 and TRBJ2-2, with D unclear. This CDR3 region has 19 residues. The germline CDR1 and CDR2 sequences are SGHTA and FQGNSA. V gave up 1 base and J gave up 6 bases, with 24 bases separating them. CDR3 in amino acids: CASSLEVHDRNIRAGELFF. CDR3 sequence (DNA): TGTGCCAGCAGCTTAGAAGTCCACGACCGAAACATCCGGGCCGGGGAGCTGTTTTTT.

This sequence joins TRBV5-1 and TRBJ1-1; D is unresolved. V dropped 3 bases and J dropped 1 base, with 10 bases sitting between them. The length of the CDR3 is 14 residues. Germline CDR1 SGHRS, CDR2 YFSETQ. The CDR3 nucleotides read TGCGCCAGCAGCTCAGTTCCGGGGAACACTGAAGCTTTCTTT. Encoded protein: CASSSVPGNTEAFF.

V and J are TRBV11-2 and TRBJ1-6, with D tentatively TRBD1 (5 bases). Germline loops: CDR1 SGHAT, CDR2 FQNNGV. V lost 5 bases and J 9 bases, leaving 11 bases between the germline ends. CDR3 size: 13 residues. The CDR3 sequence is CASSIMGGSPLHF. The CDR3 coding sequence is TGTGCCAGCAGCATTATGGGGGGTTCACCCCTCCACTTT.

This clone was counted between two and nine times. The chain has TRBV7-9 and TRBJ2-7, with D possibly being TRBD1 (6 bases). CDR3 length equals 14 residues. Germline CDR1 SEHNR, CDR2 FQNEAQ (reference sequence). V was cut by 5 bases and J by 0 bases, with 11 bases left in between. The CDR3 loop is CASSDTGSSYEQYF. CDR3 bases: TGTGCCAGCAGCGACACAGGGAGCTCCTACGAGCAGTACTTC.

The chain employs TRBV23-1 and TRBJ1-6; D call uncertain. TRBV23-1 is annotated as an ORF whose role is uncertain. V shed 7 bases and J shed 6 bases, with 10 bases lying between them. The CDR3 is made up of 13 amino acids. The CDR3 sequence is CASTGWRNSPLHF. DNA of the CDR3: TGCGCCAGCACGGGGTGGCGTAATTCACCCCTCCACTTT.

This sequence joins TRBV14 and TRBJ2-1, with 12 positions matching TRBD2. This CDR3 is built from 15 residues. Trimming took 4 bases from V and 9 from J; bases not matched to a gene: 7. From germline, CDR1 is SGHDN and CDR2 FVKESK. The CDR3 loop reads CASSPLAGGPGEQFF. In DNA, the CDR3 is TGTGCCAGCAGCCCTCTAGCGGGAGGGCCGGGTGAGCAGTTCTTC.

This clone was recorded only once. The CDR3 region has the DNA TGTGCCAGCAGCTTAGGACAGGGTAATCAGCCCCAGCATTTT. This gives the protein CASSLGQGNQPQHF. This rearrangement joins TRBV7-9 to TRBJ1-5; 7 nucleotides align to TRBD1. This CDR3 is 14 amino acids long. Losses at the gene ends were 1 base for V and 4 bases for J; bases not matched to a gene: 1. Germline V gene data show CDR1 as SEHNR and CDR2 as FQNEAQ (reference sequence). The full variable domain, in which reference TRBV7-9 and TRBJ1-5 provide the parts outside the CDR3, is DTGVSQNPRHKITKRGQNVTFRCDPISEHNRLYWYRQTLGQGPEFLTYFQNEAQLEKSRLLSDRFSAERPKGSFSTLEIQRTEQGDSAMYLCASSLGQGNQPQHFGDGTRLSIL.

The V gene is TRBV5-1, the J gene TRBJ2-1, with 9 bases aligning to TRBD2. The CDR3 extends over 16 amino acids. With V trimmed by 4 bases and J by 3 bases, 8 bases remained unmatched. Looked up from germline, CDR1 is SGHRS and CDR2 is YFSETQ. The CDR3 DNA is TGCGCCAGCAGCCCTCTGATAGCGGGAGTCTACAATGAGCAGTTCTTC. Translation: CASSPLIAGVYNEQFF.

J is TRBJ2-5 and V is TRBV30, with D uncertain. The CDR3 is 13 amino acids. Germline V lookup: CDR1 GTSNPN, CDR2 SVGIG (reference sequence). The ends were cut back, 2 bases at V and 1 base at J, with 8 bases in the middle. CDR3 in DNA: TGTGCCTGGAGTCTGTCTATCCAAGAGACCCAGTACTTC. This codes for CAWSLSIQETQYF. Variable domain in full (rest from reference TRBV30 and TRBJ2-5): SQTIHQWPATLVQPVGSPLSLECTVEGTSNPNLYWYRQAAGRGLQLLFYSVGIGQISSEVPQNLSASRPQDRQFILSSKKLLLSDSGFYLCAWSLSIQETQYFGPGTRLLVL.

The J gene is TRBJ1-2, the V gene TRBV4-1; D not certain. This CDR3 is built from 16 residues. V was cut by 0 bases and J by 4 bases, with 15 bases left in between. From germline, CDR1 is MGHRA and CDR2 YSYEKL. CDR3: CASSQDTAGISYGYTF. As DNA, the CDR3 is TGCGCCAGCAGCCAAGATACGGCAGGTATTAGCTATGGCTACACCTTC.

The chain combines TRBV7-2 with TRBJ2-6; 12 nucleotides match TRBD1. V shed 6 bases and J 3 bases; nucleotides not matched to a gene: 6. The CDR3 runs to 17 residues. The germline V gene encodes CDR1 SGHTA and CDR2 FQGNSA. The CDR3 DNA reads as TGTGCCAGCAGAGCCGGGACAGGGGGCGGTGGGGCCAACGTCCTGACTTTC. This sequence encodes CASRAGTGGGGANVLTF.

This clone was seen only a few times. The chain uses TRBV5-1 and TRBJ2-1, with 13 bases aligning to TRBD2. V shed 6 bases, J shed 6 bases, and the junction held 3 bases outside the gene matches. This CDR3 has 14 amino acids. From germline, CDR1 is SGHRS and CDR2 YFSETQ. The CDR3 sequence is CASTTSGRANEQFF. For the CDR3, the DNA is TGCGCCAGCACAACTAGCGGGAGGGCCAATGAGCAGTTCTTC.

The chain is built from TRBV6-1 and TRBJ2-1, with D possibly TRBD1 on 5 matching bases. Germline lookup yields CDR1 MNHNS and CDR2 SASEGT. V was cut by 5 bases and J by 8 bases, with 16 bases left in between. This CDR3 has 14 residues. The CDR3 loop reads CASSRNRLVHEQFF. CDR3 in DNA: TGTGCCAGCAGTCGAAACAGGCTGGTACATGAGCAGTTCTTC.